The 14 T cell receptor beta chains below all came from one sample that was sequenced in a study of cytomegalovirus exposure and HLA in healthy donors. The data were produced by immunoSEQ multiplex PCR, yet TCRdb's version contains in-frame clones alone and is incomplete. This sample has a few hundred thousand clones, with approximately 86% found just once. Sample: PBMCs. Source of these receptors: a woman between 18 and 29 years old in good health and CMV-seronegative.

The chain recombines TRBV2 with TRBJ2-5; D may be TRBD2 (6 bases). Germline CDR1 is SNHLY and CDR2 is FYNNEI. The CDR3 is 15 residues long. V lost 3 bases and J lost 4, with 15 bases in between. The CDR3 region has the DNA TGTGCCAGCAGTGATCCAGCGGGTAGAGGAGAGACCCAGTACTTC. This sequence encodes CASSDPAGRGETQYF.

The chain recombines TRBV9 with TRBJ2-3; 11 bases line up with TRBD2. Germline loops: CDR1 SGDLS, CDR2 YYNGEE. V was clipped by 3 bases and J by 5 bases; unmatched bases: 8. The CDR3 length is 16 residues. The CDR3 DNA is TGTGCCAGCAGCGGGAATAGCGGGAGGGCCCGAGATACGCAGTATTTT. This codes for CASSGNSGRARDTQYF.

CDR3 amino acids: CASSLSPPGGTYGYTF. The CDR3 DNA follows: TGTGCCAGCAGTTTGAGTCCCCCAGGGGGCACCTATGGCTACACCTTC. This chain links TRBV28 with TRBJ1-2, with 8 bases lining up with TRBD1. Germline V gene data show CDR1 as MDHEN and CDR2 as SYDVKM. Unmatched junction bases numbered 10, after V lost 3 bases and J lost 4 bases. The CDR3 loop spans 16 amino acids.

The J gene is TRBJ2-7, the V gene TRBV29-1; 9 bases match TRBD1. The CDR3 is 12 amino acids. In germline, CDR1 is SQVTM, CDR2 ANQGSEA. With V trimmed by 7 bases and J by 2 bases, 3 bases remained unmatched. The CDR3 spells CSATGGPYEQYF. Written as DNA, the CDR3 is TGCAGCGCTACAGGGGGCCCCTACGAGCAGTACTTC.

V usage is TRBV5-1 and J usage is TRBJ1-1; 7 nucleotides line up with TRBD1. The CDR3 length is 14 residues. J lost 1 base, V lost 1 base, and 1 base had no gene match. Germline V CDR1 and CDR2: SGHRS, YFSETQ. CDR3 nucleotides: TGCGCCAGCAGCTTGTACAGGGGGAACACTGAAGCTTTCTTT. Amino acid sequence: CASSLYRGNTEAFF.

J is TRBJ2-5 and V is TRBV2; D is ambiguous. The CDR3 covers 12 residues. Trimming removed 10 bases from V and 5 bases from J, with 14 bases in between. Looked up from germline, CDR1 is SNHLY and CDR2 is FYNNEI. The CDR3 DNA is TGTGCCATTCTAGGCCCACGGGAGACCCAGTACTTC. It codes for CAILGPRETQYF.

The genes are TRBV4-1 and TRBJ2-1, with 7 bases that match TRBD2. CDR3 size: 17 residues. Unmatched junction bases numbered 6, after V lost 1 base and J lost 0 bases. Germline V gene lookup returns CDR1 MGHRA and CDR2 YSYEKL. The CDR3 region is CASSQGGGLSSYNEQFF. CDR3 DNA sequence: TGCGCCAGCAGCCAAGGGGGGGGACTTAGCTCCTACAATGAGCAGTTCTTC.

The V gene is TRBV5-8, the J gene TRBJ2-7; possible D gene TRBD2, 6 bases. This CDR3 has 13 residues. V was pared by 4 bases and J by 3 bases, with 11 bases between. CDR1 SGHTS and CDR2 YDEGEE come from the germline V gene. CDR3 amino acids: CASSRAGGYEQYF. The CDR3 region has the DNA TGTGCCAGCAGCCGCGCCGGGGGCTACGAGCAGTACTTC.

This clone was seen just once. This CDR3 is CAISGLAGGYEQFF. The CDR3, as DNA: TGTGCCATCAGCGGACTAGCGGGAGGCTATGAGCAGTTCTTC. The rearrangement links TRBV10-3 to TRBJ2-1, with 14 bases that match TRBD2. The germline V gene encodes CDR1 ENHRY and CDR2 SYGVKD. The CDR3 is made up of 14 amino acids. V gave up 6 bases and J gave up 8 bases; unmatched junction bases: 3.

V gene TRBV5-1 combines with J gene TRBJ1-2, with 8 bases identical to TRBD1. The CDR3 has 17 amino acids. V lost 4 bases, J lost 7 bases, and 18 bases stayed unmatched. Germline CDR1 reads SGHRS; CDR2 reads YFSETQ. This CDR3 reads CASSPTSSGGLVSGYTF. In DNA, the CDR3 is TGCGCCAGCAGCCCTACCTCGTCAGGGGGCCTGGTTTCTGGCTACACCTTC.

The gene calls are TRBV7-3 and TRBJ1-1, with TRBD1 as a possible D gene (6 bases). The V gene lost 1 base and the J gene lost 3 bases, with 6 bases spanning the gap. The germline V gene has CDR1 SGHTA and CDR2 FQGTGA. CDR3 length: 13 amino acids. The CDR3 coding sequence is TGTGCCAGCAGCTTAAACAGGGACACTGAAGCTTTCTTT. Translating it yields CASSLNRDTEAFF.

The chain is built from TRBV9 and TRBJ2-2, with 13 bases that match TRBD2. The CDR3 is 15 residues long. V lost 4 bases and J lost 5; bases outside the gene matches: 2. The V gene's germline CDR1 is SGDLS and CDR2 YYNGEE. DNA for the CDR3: TGTGCCAGCAGCTCGGGACTAGCGGGAACCGGGGAGCTGTTTTTT. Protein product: CASSSGLAGTGELFF.

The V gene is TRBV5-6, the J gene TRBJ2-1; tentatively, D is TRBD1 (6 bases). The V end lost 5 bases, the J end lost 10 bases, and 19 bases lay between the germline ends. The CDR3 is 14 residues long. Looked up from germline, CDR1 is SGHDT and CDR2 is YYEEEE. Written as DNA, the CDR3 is TGTGCCAGCAGAGCGGATACAGGGTTTCGCGAGCAGTTCTTC. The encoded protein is CASRADTGFREQFF.

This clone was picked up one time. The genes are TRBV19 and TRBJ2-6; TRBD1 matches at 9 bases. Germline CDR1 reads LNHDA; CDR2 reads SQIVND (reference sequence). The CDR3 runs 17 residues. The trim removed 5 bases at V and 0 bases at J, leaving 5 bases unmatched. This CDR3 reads CASSLGQGSSGANVLTF. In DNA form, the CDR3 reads TGTGCCAGTAGTCTGGGACAGGGAAGCTCTGGGGCCAACGTCCTGACTTTC.